What follows are 21 T cell receptor beta chains derived from one specimen sequenced in a study of human thymus T cells. Some clones are missing from TCRdb's copy, which holds only in-frame ones; the method was immunoSEQ multiplex PCR. The sample comprises about 120,000 clones, 90% to 95% of which are singletons, and 0.02% to 0.025% rests with the top ten. Resections from corrective heart surgery supplied the thymus tissue. What was sequenced was thymus tissue. The receptors stem from a boy less than two years old with a congenital heart defect but otherwise immunologically healthy.

On this clone itself: The junction and the germline gene differ at one end; a read error may be behind it. V is TRBV13 and J is TRBJ2-7; D tentatively fits TRBD1 or TRBD2 (5 bases each). The CDR3 is 11 amino acids. CDR1 and CDR2 from the germline V gene are PRHDT and FYEKMQ (reference sequence). Here the CDR3 reads CASSRLGPQQF. CDR3 bases: TGTGCCAGCAGCCGATTGGGACCTCAACAATTC. Based on the CDR3 plus reference TRBV13 and TRBJ2-7, the full variable domain is AAGVIQSPRHLIKEKRETATLKCYPIPRHDTVYWYQQGPGQDPQFLISFYEKMQSDKGSIPDRFSAQQFSDYHSELNMSSLELGDSALYFCASSRLGPQQFGPGTRLTVT.

The chain combines TRBV5-6 with TRBJ2-6; D uncertain. The V gene lost 3 bases and the J gene lost 0 bases, with 7 bases spanning the gap. The germline V gene encodes CDR1 SGHDT and CDR2 YYEEEE. The CDR3 length is 15 residues. The CDR3 here is CASSYYSSGANVLTF. The CDR3 nucleotides read TGTGCCAGCAGCTATTACAGCTCTGGGGCCAACGTCCTGACTTTC.

The rearrangement uses TRBV28 and TRBJ2-7, with TRBD1 matching over 11 bases. In germline, CDR1 is MDHEN, CDR2 SYDVKM. The CDR3 contains 15 residues. V lost 5 bases, J lost 3 bases, and 6 bases stayed unmatched. CDR3 coding DNA: TGTGCCAGCAGTCGCACCGGGACAGGGGGCTACGAGCAGTACTTC. Encoded protein: CASSRTGTGGYEQYF.

The chain joins TRBV30 to TRBJ1-1; D possibly corresponds to TRBD1 (5 bases). The CDR3 has 15 residues. Per the germline V gene, CDR1 is GTSNPN and CDR2 is SVGIG (reference sequence). The V and J ends lost 2 bases and 6 bases respectively, with 19 bases between them. CDR3: CAWSPSLGGSPEAFF. Here the CDR3 DNA reads TGTGCCTGGAGTCCTTCCTTGGGGGGGTCTCCTGAAGCTTTCTTT.

The chain links TRBV6-1 to TRBJ1-4; D not resolved. The CDR3 has 14 amino acids. The V end lost 3 bases, the J end lost 10 bases, and 15 bases lay between the germline ends. Germline V gives CDR1 MNHNS, CDR2 SASEGT. The CDR3 bases are TGTGCCAGCAGTGAGGAGCGACTATGGGGAAAACTGTTTTTT. Amino acids: CASSEERLWGKLFF.

The chain combines TRBV5-4 with TRBJ2-3, with 8 bases matching TRBD2. Trimming removed 4 bases from V and 2 bases from J; junction bases left unmatched: 6. CDR3 size: 15 residues. Germline V gives CDR1 SGHNT, CDR2 YYREEE (reference sequence). The CDR3 sequence is CASSTAGVPTDTQYF. DNA for the CDR3: TGTGCCAGCAGCACAGCGGGGGTTCCCACAGATACGCAGTATTTT.

The CDR3 region is CASSLDSPREPMNTEAFF. DNA of the CDR3: TGTGCCAGCAGCTTGGACAGTCCACGGGAGCCTATGAACACTGAAGCTTTCTTT. The rearrangement joins TRBV5-8 to TRBJ1-1; unclear D gene. V was cut by 0 bases and J by 0 bases, with 18 bases left in between. Looked up from germline, CDR1 is SGHTS and CDR2 is YDEGEE. This CDR3 is 18 amino acids long.

This CDR3 reads CASSPLFTYEQYF. The CDR3 region has the DNA TGTGCCAGCAGCCCCCTATTCACCTACGAGCAGTACTTC. The rearrangement joins TRBV7-2 to TRBJ2-7, with D unclear. CDR1 is SGHTA and CDR2 is FQGNSA in the germline V gene. The CDR3 totals 13 residues. Trimming pared 5 bases from V and 2 bases from J, leaving 10 bases between.

Notes on this clone: One junction end disagrees with the germline gene, perhaps due to a read error. The chain joins TRBV5-6 to TRBJ2-3; 8 bases match TRBD2. This CDR3 comprises 17 residues. Looked up from germline, CDR1 is SGHDT and CDR2 is YYEEEE. The CDR3 coding sequence is TGTGCCAGCAGTTTGGGACGGCGCGGCGGGGGGACAGATACGCAGTATTTT. Amino acid sequence: CASSLGRRGGGTDTQYF. Variable domain in full (rest from reference TRBV5-6 and TRBJ2-3): DAGVTQSPTHLIKTRGQQVTLRCSPKSGHDTVSWYQQALGQGPQFIFQYYEEEERQRGNFPDRFSGHQFPNYSSELNVNALLLGDSALYLCASSLGRRGGGTDTQYFGPGTRLTVL.

V and J are TRBV16 and TRBJ1-3; 7 positions match TRBD1. The trim removed 4 bases at V and 6 bases at J, leaving 6 bases unmatched. Germline CDR1 is KGHSY and CDR2 is FQNENV. The CDR3 totals 14 residues. The CDR3 DNA is TGTGCCAGCAGCCGACAGGGATCAGAAAACACCATATATTTT. It is translated as CASSRQGSENTIYF.

The rearrangement links TRBV11-3 to TRBJ2-1, with D perhaps matching TRBD2 (7 bases). V was pared by 2 bases and J by 8 bases, with 19 bases between. Germline V CDR1 and CDR2: SGHNT, YENEEA. The CDR3 has 16 amino acids. The CDR3 nucleotides are TGTGCCAGCAGCTTAAGGACGAGGGGGGGCACCCATGAGCAGTTCTTC. Translating it yields CASSLRTRGGTHEQFF.

This clone was counted once. The chain uses TRBV19 and TRBJ1-2; 7 bases are a match to TRBD1. From germline, CDR1 is LNHDA and CDR2 SQIVND (reference sequence). This CDR3 contains 18 residues. Trimming took 7 bases from V and 3 from J; bases not matched to a gene: 20. CDR3 residues: CASKPLGGQSHLDYGYTF. CDR3 in DNA: TGTGCCAGTAAACCTCTGGGGGGACAGTCCCATTTGGACTATGGCTACACCTTC.

The gene calls are TRBV4-3 and TRBJ2-1, with D possibly TRBD2 on 5 matching bases. V was trimmed by 2 bases and J by 0 bases, leaving 11 bases between them. The CDR3 length is 16 residues. CDR1 is LGHNA and CDR2 is YSLEER in the germline V gene. CDR3 nucleotide sequence: TGCGCCAGCAGCCAACTGCCACGGGACTCCTACAATGAGCAGTTCTTC. It specifies CASSQLPRDSYNEQFF.

This clone appeared once. The chain recombines TRBV29-1 with TRBJ2-5, with 7 bases lining up with TRBD1. V shed 3 bases and J 1 base; nucleotides not matched to a gene: 2. This CDR3 region has 13 residues. CDR1 is SQVTM and CDR2 is ANQGSEA in the germline V gene. The CDR3 protein is CSVDEGAQETQYF. The DNA for the CDR3 is TGCAGCGTTGACGAGGGGGCCCAAGAGACCCAGTACTTC.

This chain connects TRBV29-1 to TRBJ1-5, with D possibly being TRBD1 (5 bases). CDR3 length equals 19 residues. Trimming removed 0 bases from V and 0 bases from J, with 21 bases in between. Per germline, CDR1 SQVTM and CDR2 ANQGSEA. The CDR3 loop reads CSVEDLSRGRVYSNQPQHF. CDR3 sequence (DNA): TGCAGCGTTGAAGACCTATCGCGGGGCAGGGTTTATAGCAATCAGCCCCAGCATTTT.

The V call is TRBV11-2, the J call TRBJ2-7; 7 bases fit TRBD1. With V trimmed by 5 bases and J by 4 bases, 20 bases remained unmatched. There are 18 residues in the CDR3. In germline, CDR1 is SGHAT, CDR2 FQNNGV. CDR3 region: CASSPAPTTGWENYEQYF. The DNA for the CDR3 is TGTGCCAGCAGCCCCGCCCCCACGACAGGGTGGGAGAATTACGAGCAGTACTTC.

This rearrangement joins TRBV6-1 to TRBJ2-3; D possibly corresponds to TRBD1 (6 bases). Trimming left V 7 bases short and J 5 bases short, with 16 bases between. The CDR3 loop spans 14 amino acids. The germline gives CDR1 MNHNS, CDR2 SASEGT. The CDR3 reads CASIMAGVGDTQYF. The CDR3, as DNA: TGTGCCAGCATAATGGCAGGGGTTGGAGATACGCAGTATTTT.

CDR3 region: CSVEDRGGGNEQYF. The CDR3 region has the DNA TGCAGCGTTGAAGATCGGGGAGGGGGCAACGAGCAGTACTTC. The chain couples TRBV29-1 to TRBJ2-7; D possibly matches TRBD1 or TRBD2 (7 bases each). The V and J ends lost 0 bases and 5 bases respectively, with 14 bases between them. Germline CDR1 is SQVTM and CDR2 is ANQGSEA. The CDR3 has 14 amino acids.

The CDR3 is CASSLKGRETQYF. In nucleotides, the CDR3 is TGCGCCAGCAGCTTGAAGGGGAGGGAGACCCAGTACTTC. The rearrangement joins TRBV5-1 to TRBJ2-5; the D gene is possibly TRBD2 (6 bases). CDR3 size: 13 residues. Between the trimmed V and J ends, which lost 1 base and 5 bases, there was a span of 9 bases. The V gene's germline CDR1 is SGHRS and CDR2 YFSETQ.

The chain couples TRBV10-1 to TRBJ2-2; no definite D call. This CDR3 region has 16 residues. Deletions cut 5 bases from V and 6 bases from J, with 19 bases between. Germline V gene lookup returns CDR1 WNHNN and CDR2 SYGVQD (reference sequence). CDR3 in amino acids: CASSPRGHGFPGELFF. For the CDR3, the DNA is TGCGCCAGCAGTCCCCGTGGCCATGGGTTTCCCGGGGAGCTGTTTTTT.

This chain connects TRBV6-1 to TRBJ2-3; TRBD2 matches at 8 bases. The ends lost 3 bases at V and 2 bases at J; junction bases unmatched: 13. The CDR3 is 18 residues long. CDR1 is MNHNS and CDR2 is SASEGT in the germline V gene. CDR3 protein: CASSESLTERGFTDTQYF. CDR3 in DNA: TGTGCCAGCAGTGAGTCCCTTACAGAGCGGGGGTTCACAGATACGCAGTATTTT.